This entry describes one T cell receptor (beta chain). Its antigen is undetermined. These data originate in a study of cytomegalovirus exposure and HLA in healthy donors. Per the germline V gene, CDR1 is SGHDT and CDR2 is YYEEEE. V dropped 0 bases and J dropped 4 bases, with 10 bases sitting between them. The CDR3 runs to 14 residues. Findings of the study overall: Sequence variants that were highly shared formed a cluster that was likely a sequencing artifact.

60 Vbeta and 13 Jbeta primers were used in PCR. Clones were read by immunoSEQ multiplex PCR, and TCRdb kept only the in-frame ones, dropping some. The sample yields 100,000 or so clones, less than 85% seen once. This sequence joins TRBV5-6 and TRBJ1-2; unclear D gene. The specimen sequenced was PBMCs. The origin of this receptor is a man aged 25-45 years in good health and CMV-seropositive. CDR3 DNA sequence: TGTGCCAGCAGCTTGGTAGAGGTCAGCTATGGCTACACCTTC. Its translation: CASSLVEVSYGYTF.